This T cell receptor (beta chain) was captured in a study of blood T cell repertoires in COVID-19. Study overall: In each case, the material was cDNA or gDNA derived from T cells, B-cell-depleted T cells, or PBMCs.

The germline V gene encodes CDR1 MDHEN and CDR2 SYDVKM. J lost 4 bases, V lost 4 bases, and 14 bases had no gene match. The CDR3 runs 19 residues. In the authors' workflow: The assay estimated nucleated cells by amplifying reference gene primers. Some clones are missing from TCRdb's copy, which holds only in-frame ones; the method was immunoSEQ multiplex PCR. From that table come the V and J calls and clone size; the DNA was used to work out D and trimming. Of over 90,000 clones in the sample, 80% to 90% were seen once. The V call is TRBV28, the J call TRBJ2-1; 12 bases are shared with TRBD2. Input material: peripheral blood. This clonotype was obtained from a woman in her sixties or seventies with acute or convalescent COVID-19. The CDR3, as DNA: TGTGCCAGCAGTTCTAGCGGGAGGGCCTGGGAAATCCAATACAATGAGCAGTTCTTC. Protein sequence: CASSSSGRAWEIQYNEQFF.